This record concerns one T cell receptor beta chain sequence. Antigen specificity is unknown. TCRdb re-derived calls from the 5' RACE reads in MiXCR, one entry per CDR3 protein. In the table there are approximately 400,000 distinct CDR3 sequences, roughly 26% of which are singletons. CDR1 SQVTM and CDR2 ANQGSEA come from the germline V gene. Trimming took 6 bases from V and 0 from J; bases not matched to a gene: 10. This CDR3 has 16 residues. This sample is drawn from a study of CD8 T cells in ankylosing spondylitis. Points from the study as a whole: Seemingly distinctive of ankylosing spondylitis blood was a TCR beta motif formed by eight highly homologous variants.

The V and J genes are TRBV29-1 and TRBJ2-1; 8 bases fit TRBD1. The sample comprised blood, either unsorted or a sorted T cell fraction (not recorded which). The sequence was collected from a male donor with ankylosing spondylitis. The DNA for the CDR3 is TGCAGCGTAGAACAGGGGGGCGCGAGCTCCTACAATGAGCAGTTCTTC. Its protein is CSVEQGGASSYNEQFF.